This TCR beta chain was profiled in a study of T-cell reconstitution after alpha-beta-depleted transplantation in children. The TCRbeta library was prepared with unique molecular identifiers. In TCRdb, the PCR reads were re-called with MiXCR into one record per CDR3 protein. The sample holds about 420,000 distinct CDR3 sequences, about a tenth seen once. CDR1 is MNHEY and CDR2 is SMNVEV in the germline V gene (reference sequence). The J segment lost 6 bases and the V segment lost 2 bases, leaving 8 bases of the junction unmatched. There are 17 residues in the CDR3. This clonotype was detected a few times.

The chain recombines TRBV27 with TRBJ2-2; 11 bases fit TRBD2. The clonotype originates from a human donor who donated a stem cell graft to a child with acute myeloid leukemia. The sample consisted of PBMCs from the stem cell graft donor, taken from the stem cell graft. The DNA for the CDR3 is TGTGCCAGCAGTTTAGTGGCTAGCGGGAGGTCCGCCGGGGAGCTGTTTTTT. This sequence encodes CASSLVASGRSAGELFF.